This T cell receptor (beta chain) derives from a study of a mutant IDH1 vaccine in newly diagnosed glioma. Study-level background: Earlier treatment was radiotherapy, temozolomide, or both, with most getting both.

Described time point: baseline, week 1 (first vaccination visit). Treatment defined: pre-vaccination baseline after standard-of-care therapy. Donor tumors were new WHO grade 3 or 4 IDH1-mutant, ATRX-lost astrocytomas. Using immunoSEQ multiplex PCR, the repertoire was profiled, and TCRdb retains in-frame clones only, with some absent. The sample yields about 51,000 clones, about three quarters seen once. This clone turned up a few times. The material sequenced was PBMCs, taken from a glioma patient treated with radiotherapy, temozolomide or both. This sequence originates from a woman in her 40s with glioma.

The DNA of the CDR3 is TGCGCCAGCAGCCAAGATTGGGGGAACCGCAATCAGCCCCAGCATTTT. Translated, it gives CASSQDWGNRNQPQHF. The rearrangement joins TRBV4-3 to TRBJ1-5; tentative D call: TRBD1 (5 bases). Germline V gene data show CDR1 as LGHNA and CDR2 as YSLEER. The CDR3 sequence is 16 residues long. V lost 0 bases and J lost 2, with 11 bases in between.